The 12 T cell receptor beta chains presented below share a single source sample, sequenced in a study of identical twins. Via MiXCR, TCRdb re-called the 5' RACE reads, giving one row per CDR3 protein. The data contain more than 650,000 distinct CDR3 sequences, less than 7% of them singletons. The sample taken for sequencing was naive T cells sorted from blood. Source of these receptors: a man aged 18 to 29 in good health.

The chain is built from TRBV6-2 or TRBV6-3 and TRBJ2-5; perhaps TRBD1 as D (6 bases). Germline lookup yields CDR1 MNHEY and CDR2 SVGEGT. V was clipped by 5 bases and J by 7 bases, with 17 bases between them. This CDR3 has 14 amino acids. The CDR3 DNA follows: TGTGCCAGCAGTCCACCGATAGACAGGAGGACCCAGTACTTC. It is translated as CASSPPIDRRTQYF.

This clonotype appeared many times. The chain uses TRBV20-1 and TRBJ1-5, with a weak D call TRBD1 (5 bases). Trimming removed 6 bases at V and 4 bases at J, with 16 bases between. Germline assignment: CDR1 DFQATT and CDR2 SNEGSKA (reference sequence). CDR3 size: 14 residues. The CDR3 loop is CSAEGTGGNQPQHF. The CDR3 DNA reads as TGCAGTGCAGAGGGGACCGGAGGTAATCAGCCCCAGCATTTT.

This clonotype occurred many times. The chain combines TRBV12-3 or TRBV12-4 with TRBJ2-5; the D gene is possibly TRBD1 (5 bases). This CDR3 is built from 15 residues. The V and J ends lost 3 bases and 1 base respectively, with 12 bases between them. For the CDR3, the DNA is TGTGCCAGCAGTTTGCCTCCAGGGTCCCAAGAGACCCAGTACTTC. Translation: CASSLPPGSQETQYF.

In this sample, this clonotype turned up many times. V and J are TRBV15 and TRBJ1-2, with a possible D match to TRBD1 (6 bases). This CDR3 comprises 16 residues. Germline V gene sequence: CDR1 LNHNV, CDR2 YYDKDF (reference sequence). Trimming took 1 base from V and 2 from J, leaving 14 bases between them. The CDR3 region is CATSRALDSANYGYTF. The CDR3, as DNA: TGTGCCACCAGCAGAGCCCTGGACAGCGCGAACTATGGCTACACCTTC.

This clonotype appeared a few times. This rearrangement joins TRBV6-2 or TRBV6-3 to TRBJ2-7; D is ambiguous. Trimming took off 3 bases at V and 2 bases at J, with 8 bases between the two ends. The CDR3 covers 13 residues. From germline, CDR1 is MNHEY and CDR2 SVGEGT. The CDR3 region is CASSYARTYEQYF. The CDR3, as DNA: TGTGCCAGCAGTTATGCGCGAACCTACGAGCAGTACTTC.

This clonotype was seen at least ten times. At one end, the junction sequence differs from germline, possibly due to a read error. This chain joins TRBV5-1 and TRBJ2-1; 10 nucleotides agree with TRBD2. Germline CDR1 and CDR2: SGHRS and YFSETQ. CDR3 size: 13 residues. The chain's CDR3 is CASRTSGYNEQFF. CDR3 nucleotides: TGTGCCAGTCGGACTAGCGGATACAATGAGCAGTTCTTC.

The rearrangement joins TRBV28 to TRBJ2-5; D gene uncertain. The CDR3 loop spans 14 amino acids. The V end was cut by 3 bases, the J end by 5 bases, with 13 bases between. Germline values: CDR1 MDHEN, CDR2 SYDVKM. CDR3 protein: CASSLMGSWETQYF. CDR3 nucleotides: TGTGCCAGCAGTTTGATGGGGTCATGGGAGACCCAGTACTTC.

This clonotype was seen a few times. This chain uses TRBV24-1 with TRBJ2-1; 13 nucleotides agree with TRBD2. V lost 0 bases, J lost 6 bases, and 7 bases stayed unmatched. The germline V gene encodes CDR1 KGHDR and CDR2 SFDVKD. The CDR3 spans 18 residues. The CDR3 loop reads CATSDLTSGRAPTNEQFF. In DNA, the CDR3 is TGTGCCACCAGTGATTTGACTAGCGGGAGGGCCCCCACCAATGAGCAGTTCTTC.

The CDR3, as DNA: TGTGCCAGCAGCGGCGGCGGGGGAAGCACAGATACGCAGTATTTT. This codes for CASSGGGGSTDTQYF. The genes are TRBV7-9 and TRBJ2-3; 7 nucleotides align to TRBD2. The germline gives CDR1 SEHNR, CDR2 FQNEAQ (reference sequence). The CDR3 loop spans 15 amino acids. J gave up 0 bases and V 5 bases, and 5 bases lay outside the gene matches.

This clonotype has more than one count but fewer than ten. CDR3 sequence: CASSRTSGNYEQYF. DNA of the CDR3: TGCGCCAGCAGCCGGACTAGCGGGAACTACGAGCAGTACTTC. The V and J genes are TRBV4-3 and TRBJ2-7, with 12 bases matching TRBD2. The germline CDR1 and CDR2 sequences are LGHNA and YSLEER. Trimming removed 4 bases from V and 3 bases from J; junction bases left unmatched: 1. The CDR3 consists of 14 residues.

The gene calls are TRBV7-2 and TRBJ1-5; D not certain. The ends were cut back, 1 base at V and 6 bases at J, with 13 bases in the middle. The CDR3 extends over 15 amino acids. Looked up from germline, CDR1 is SGHTA and CDR2 is FQGNSA. The CDR3 nucleotides are TGTGCCAGCAGCTTAGGAGGGATCCTGGGTCAGCCCCAGCATTTT. Encoded protein: CASSLGGILGQPQHF.

Ten or more counts support this clonotype. The chain recombines TRBV10-3 with TRBJ1-1, with D hard to call. V was clipped by 9 bases and J by 2 bases, with 13 bases between them. The CDR3 contains 13 residues. Germline-derived CDR1 and CDR2 are ENHRY and SYGVKD. The CDR3 DNA reads as TGTGCCATTTTGGACCGGACCAACACTGAAGCTTTCTTT. Translating gives CAILDRTNTEAFF.